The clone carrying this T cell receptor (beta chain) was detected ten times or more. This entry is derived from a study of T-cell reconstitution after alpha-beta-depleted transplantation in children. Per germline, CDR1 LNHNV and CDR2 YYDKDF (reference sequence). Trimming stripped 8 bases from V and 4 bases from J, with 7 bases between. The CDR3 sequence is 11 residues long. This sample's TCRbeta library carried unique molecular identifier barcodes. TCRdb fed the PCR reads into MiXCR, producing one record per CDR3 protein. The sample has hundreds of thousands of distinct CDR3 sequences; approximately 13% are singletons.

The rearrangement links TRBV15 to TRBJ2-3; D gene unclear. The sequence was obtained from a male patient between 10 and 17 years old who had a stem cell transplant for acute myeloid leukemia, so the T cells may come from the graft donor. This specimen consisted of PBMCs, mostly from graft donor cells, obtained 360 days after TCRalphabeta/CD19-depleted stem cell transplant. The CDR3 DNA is TGTGCCACCCAACGGGCAGATACGCAGTATTTT. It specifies CATQRADTQYF.